The clone carrying this TCR beta chain was seen more than once but under ten times. The data were obtained in a study of control samples from healthy donors and cancer patients. Sequencing used immunoSEQ multiplex PCR; TCRdb keeps in-frame clones, though not all of them. The sample shows some 140,000 clones, around nine tenths of them seen only once. V lost 5 bases to trimming and J lost 2 bases, with 12 bases between them. The CDR3 totals 14 residues. Germline CDR1 and CDR2: LNHDA and SQIVND (reference sequence). The V gene is TRBV19, the J gene TRBJ1-2, with a tentative D call TRBD1 (5 bases). This clonotype originated in a man between 25 and 39 years old in good health. The sequencing sample was made of blood. The CDR3 is CASSPTQGNYGYTF. CDR3 nucleotide sequence: TGTGCCAGTAGTCCAACCCAGGGAAACTATGGCTACACCTTC.